Detailed here is one T cell receptor beta chain. The target of this receptor is not known. No quality values exist for individual bases; no much larger clone is one base distant. CDR3 length: 15 amino acids, cysteine to phenylalanine. CDR3 DNA is the only sequence kept; it has 45 bases, read in frame from the first base. Cut back by 6 bases and 5 bases, the V and J ends lie 17 bases apart. CDR1 and CDR2 are read off the germline V gene as SGHTA and FQGTGA. The data stem from a study of HIV-infected children after antiretroviral therapy interruption (dated by TCRdb to 2018 to 2020). Background on the whole study: The study included eight children, four on planned treatment interruption and four on continuous treatment, and all eight had a CD4+ count above 500 and a viral load below 50 copies/ml. Samples from the interruption arm were taken at week 0, at week 12, at the end of interruption (week 24 or 48), and about 3 years after the study ended. Recorded exposure to EBV and CMV was present in most of the participating children. Median age was about 9.8 years in the interruption group and around 8 years in the continuous treatment group. Alongside measurements of thymic output, the study compared TCR repertoires of children on planned treatment interruption with TCR repertoires of children on continuous antiretroviral treatment. In the continuous-treatment arm, samples from corresponding weeks 0, 48 and 150 were analyzed. Broader findings and caveats from the paper: In the naive CD4+ repertoires of PTI patients, CDR3 sharing between time points dropped after the start of interruption, while many sequences were shared between the end of interruption and 3 years later. An increase in shared-triplet CDR3 clusters after interruption was observed in a few patients; however, the overall increase was not significant unless one outlier patient was excluded. The low number of patients is regarded as a limitation, and the data should be interpreted with caution.

Libraries were constructed by 3' RACE. TCR libraries were generated from RNA by a 3' RACE protocol incorporating unique molecular identifiers so that PCR amplification bias could be corrected. As many as 12 amplicon libraries were pooled and then sequenced on an Illumina MiSeq using v2 2x250 paired-end chemistry. The authors' analysis ran thus. Decombinator was used to process the reads, assigning V and J genes and CDR3 and applying barcode-based correction of errors and PCR bias. Repertoires were subsampled to equal depth before Gini coefficients were calculated with the R ineq package. GLIPH, Hamming distance and a shared triplet metric were used to assess CDR3 similarity. TCRdb reprocessing: public reads trimmed at Q25 with fastp, clones called with MiXCR, in-frame beta chains kept. Each entry merges the rows of one CDR3 protein and shows their most common DNA and genes. The authors' filters were not applied to this entry. This sample holds approximately 15,000 distinct CDR3 sequences; under 4% were observed only once. In total, the top ten clones hold 30% to 40% of the sample.

The meaning of the sample's treatment or condition label: PENTA 11 planned treatment interruption arm or continuous ART arm. Children from the United Kingdom aged 2 to 15 years who had been given at least three-drug ART for at least 24 weeks were enrolled as participants. Cryopreserved PBMCs containing at least 5 million viable cells were required, and several candidate patients were excluded because of low viable PBMC yield. Using a FACSAria III cell sorter, memory CD8+ CD45RO+ CD45RA- T cells were FACS-sorted out of thawed PBMCs. The sorted cells were fixed, and RNA was then extracted with the RNeasy FFPE kit and afterward with the RNeasy Micro kit.

The rearrangement joined TRBV7-3 to TRBJ1-5; the D gene is perhaps TRBD1, from 5 matching bases. This clonotype was obtained from a pool of human donors with HIV. The material sequenced was CD45RO+ CD8+ T cells from PBMCs, pooled from several time points, taken from a donor given antiretroviral therapy, either interrupted or continuous. Taken with the paper, the label for cell subset or site translates to: memory CD8+ CD45RO+ CD45RA- T cells. The nucleotide sequence reads as follows: TGTGCCAGCAGACCTAGCGGGGCGGTTCATCAGCCCCAGCATTTT. It specifies CASRPSGAVHQPQHF.